These 30 T cell receptor beta chains originate from one sample sequenced in a study of cytotoxic CD8 clonotypes in ibrutinib-treated CLL. TCRdb's copy holds only in-frame clones and misses some; the assay was immunoSEQ multiplex PCR. The data contain tens of thousands of clones, around three fifths of them singletons. The sequences come from PBMCs, collected before ibrutinib treatment. These receptors all come from a human donor with chronic lymphocytic leukemia.

The genes are TRBV29-1 and TRBJ2-2; D is possibly TRBD1 or TRBD2 (6 bases each). V lost 4 bases, J lost 7 bases, and 19 bases lay in between. CDR3 length: 15 amino acids. The germline V gene has CDR1 SQVTM and CDR2 ANQGSEA. The CDR3 region is CSVGRADRPGGELFF. CDR3 DNA: TGCAGCGTTGGGAGGGCCGACAGGCCGGGCGGGGAGCTGTTTTTT.

CDR3 loop: CASSIVRGSSYNEQFF. CDR3 DNA sequence: TGTGCCAGTAGTATAGTTAGGGGCAGCTCCTACAATGAGCAGTTCTTC. This chain links TRBV19 with TRBJ2-1; D is possibly TRBD1 (5 bases). Looked up from germline, CDR1 is LNHDA and CDR2 is SQIVND (reference sequence). V was trimmed by 1 base and J by 0 bases, leaving 10 bases between them. This CDR3 is 16 amino acids long.

This clone was counted a few times. The chain is built from TRBV9 and TRBJ1-6; D is ambiguous. Germline CDR1 SGDLS, CDR2 YYNGEE. The ends were cut back, 0 bases at V and 8 bases at J, with 12 bases in the middle. This CDR3 contains 15 residues. In DNA, the CDR3 is TGTGCCAGCAGCGTAGGTCCCGGTAGAGATTCACCCCTCCACTTT. Protein sequence: CASSVGPGRDSPLHF.

A note on this clone: Other nucleotide sequences in the sample specify the same CDR3. The rearrangement uses TRBV18 and TRBJ2-1, with D possibly matching TRBD2 (6 bases). This CDR3 comprises 15 residues. The germline CDR1 and CDR2 sequences are KGHSH and LQKENI. The V gene lost 3 bases and the J gene lost 0 bases, with 9 bases spanning the gap. The CDR3 here is CASSPGGSSYNEQFF. In DNA form, the CDR3 reads TGTGCCAGCTCACCCGGAGGGAGCTCCTACAATGAGCAGTTCTTC. Full variable domain (remainder filled in from reference TRBV18 and TRBJ2-1): NAGVMQNPRHLVRRRGQEARLRCSPMKGHSHVYWYRQLPEEGLKFMVYLQKENIIDESGMPKERFSAEFPKEGPSILRIQQVVRGDSAAYFCASSPGGSSYNEQFFGPGTRLTVL.

This clone turned up a few times. This chain links TRBV19 with TRBJ2-3; D might be TRBD1 (6 bases). This CDR3 contains 15 residues. The V end lost 6 bases, the J end lost 0 bases, and 13 bases lay between the germline ends. From germline, CDR1 is LNHDA and CDR2 SQIVND (reference sequence). As DNA, the CDR3 is TGTGCCAGTAGCGGACAGCAATCTAGCACAGATACGCAGTATTTT. This gives the protein CASSGQQSSTDTQYF.

The genes are TRBV11-2 and TRBJ2-7; TRBD1 agrees at 10 bases. Germline lookup yields CDR1 SGHAT and CDR2 FQNNGV. The CDR3 extends over 15 amino acids. V lost 6 bases and J lost 3; bases outside the gene matches: 8. This CDR3 is CASSLTGGRSYEQYF. DNA for the CDR3: TGTGCCAGCAGTTTGACAGGGGGCCGGAGCTACGAGCAGTACTTC.

This clone is judged large. The chain is built from TRBV4-1 and TRBJ2-7; 8 bases are shared with TRBD1. The V and J ends lost 4 bases and 3 bases, in that order; junction bases with no gene match: 8. This CDR3 has 15 amino acids. The germline gives CDR1 MGHRA, CDR2 YSYEKL. The CDR3 is CASSLGQGEYYEQYF. As DNA, the CDR3 is TGCGCCAGCAGCCTAGGACAGGGAGAATACTACGAGCAGTACTTC.

This clone was seen a handful of times. V and J are TRBV7-8 and TRBJ2-3, with 9 bases matching TRBD2. Germline V gene sequence: CDR1 SGHVS, CDR2 FQNEAQ. The CDR3 is 16 amino acids. Germline trimming cut 1 base from V and 0 bases from J; bases unmatched to any gene: 2. The CDR3 is CASSLDLAGSTDTQYF. DNA for the CDR3: TGTGCCAGCAGCTTAGACCTAGCGGGGAGCACAGATACGCAGTATTTT.

The chain recombines TRBV15 with TRBJ1-1; no clear D. Germline CDR1 LNHNV, CDR2 YYDKDF (reference sequence). V lost 0 bases, J lost 6 bases, and 8 bases lay in between. This CDR3 has 13 amino acids. The CDR3 coding sequence is TGTGCCACCAGCAGAGATGAGGGAGCTGAAGCTTTCTTT. This translates into CATSRDEGAEAFF.

This clone was detected a few times. This chain links TRBV2 with TRBJ1-2, with D hard to call. The CDR3 is 13 residues long. With 3 bases removed from V and 5 bases from J, the gap between germline ends came to 10 bases. The V gene's germline CDR1 is SNHLY and CDR2 FYNNEI. DNA of the CDR3: TGTGCCAGCAGTGAGGGAGTTCGGTATGGCTACACCTTC. Translation gives CASSEGVRYGYTF.

This chain joins TRBV2 and TRBJ1-3, with a weak D call TRBD1 (5 bases). This CDR3 contains 14 residues. The V and J ends lost 7 bases and 4 bases respectively, with 14 bases between them. Per the germline V gene, CDR1 is SNHLY and CDR2 is FYNNEI. CDR3 region: CASTSVQGGNTIYF. The CDR3 DNA reads as TGTGCCAGCACCTCGGTCCAGGGCGGAAACACCATATATTTT.

This chain connects TRBV5-1 to TRBJ2-5; a possible D gene is TRBD2 (5 bases). The CDR3 sequence is 15 residues long. Trimming shortened V by 0 bases and J by 7 bases, and 16 bases separated the two germline ends. Germline V gene sequence: CDR1 SGHRS, CDR2 YFSETQ. CDR3 sequence: CASSLEVVPLGTQYF. CDR3 sequence (DNA): TGCGCCAGCAGCTTGGAGGTTGTGCCACTAGGGACCCAGTACTTC.

The genes are TRBV5-1 and TRBJ1-1, with 7 bases aligning to TRBD1. The CDR3 length is 15 residues. V trimming: 4 bases; J trimming: 5 bases; junction bases outside the gene matches: 11. Germline-derived CDR1 and CDR2 are SGHRS and YFSETQ. The CDR3 protein is CASSPTGMIGTEAFF. In DNA, the CDR3 is TGCGCCAGCAGCCCGACAGGGATGATAGGGACTGAAGCTTTCTTT.

The rearrangement uses TRBV25-1 and TRBJ2-7, with 10 bases that match TRBD1. The CDR3 totals 14 residues. Germline V gene data show CDR1 as MGHDK and CDR2 as SYGVNS. V was clipped by 4 bases and J by 4 bases; unmatched bases: 4. CDR3 DNA: TGTGCCAGCAGTGGGGACAGGGGTCGTTACGAGCAGTACTTC. Amino acids: CASSGDRGRYEQYF.

On this clone: Other DNA sequences in the same sample also yield this CDR3. V is TRBV18 and J is TRBJ2-5; D is unresolved. The CDR3 length is 13 residues. Germline values: CDR1 KGHSH, CDR2 LQKENI. With 1 base removed from V and 2 bases from J, the gap between germline ends came to 5 bases. CDR3 amino acids: CASSPRQQETQYF. The CDR3 region has the DNA TGTGCCAGCTCACCACGGCAACAAGAGACCCAGTACTTC. Variable domain in full (rest from reference TRBV18 and TRBJ2-5): NAGVMQNPRHLVRRRGQEARLRCSPMKGHSHVYWYRQLPEEGLKFMVYLQKENIIDESGMPKERFSAEFPKEGPSILRIQQVVRGDSAAYFCASSPRQQETQYFGPGTRLLVL.

This clone was counted between two and nine times. The CDR3 region has the DNA TGTGCCAGTACCGTACGGGCAGCCAGCCAAGAGACCCAGTACTTC. Its translation: CASTVRAASQETQYF. V and J are TRBV19 and TRBJ2-5; D ambiguous. CDR1 LNHDA and CDR2 SQIVND come from the germline V gene (reference sequence). CDR3 length: 15 amino acids. V lost 7 bases, J lost 1 base, and 16 bases lay in between.

The chain has TRBV11-2 and TRBJ2-1; D remains unclear. Trimming cost V 0 bases and J 12 bases, with 9 bases left between them. The CDR3 consists of 12 residues. The germline CDR1 and CDR2 sequences are SGHAT and FQNNGV. CDR3 region: CASSLDAAAQFF. The DNA of the CDR3 is TGTGCCAGCAGCTTAGATGCGGCGGCGCAGTTCTTC.

The rearrangement uses TRBV5-1 and TRBJ2-7; D may be TRBD1 or TRBD2 (6 bases each). CDR1 is SGHRS and CDR2 is YFSETQ in the germline V gene. Trimming left V 5 bases short and J 3 bases short, with 15 bases between. This CDR3 is 14 amino acids long. The CDR3: CASSMKGGFYEQYF. For the CDR3, the DNA is TGCGCCAGCAGTATGAAGGGGGGATTCTACGAGCAGTACTTC.

This chain joins TRBV6-6 and TRBJ1-4; D not resolved. This CDR3 has 15 residues. The V gene lost 7 bases and the J gene lost 7 bases, with 19 bases spanning the gap. Germline loops: CDR1 MNHNY, CDR2 SVGAGI (reference sequence). CDR3 nucleotide sequence: TGTGCCAGCATCCCTACCCCCCAATTGGGTGAAAAACTGTTTTTT. Translation gives CASIPTPQLGEKLFF.

This chain connects TRBV6-9 to TRBJ1-1; 8 nucleotides align to TRBD1. The ends lost 6 bases at V and 1 base at J; junction bases unmatched: 4. The germline gives CDR1 MNHGY, CDR2 SVAAGI. The CDR3 loop spans 14 amino acids. CDR3 nucleotides: TGTGCCAGCAGCGACAGGGGACCGAACACTGAAGCTTTCTTT. Translation: CASSDRGPNTEAFF.

The CDR3 DNA follows: TGCGCCAGCAGCCACTGGGCGGGAGTACGGTCTGAGCAGTTCTTC. It is translated as CASSHWAGVRSEQFF. The V call is TRBV5-1, the J call TRBJ2-1; 7 bases agree with TRBD2. The germline CDR1 and CDR2 sequences are SGHRS and YFSETQ. The CDR3 spans 15 residues. With V trimmed by 4 bases and J by 9 bases, 13 bases remained unmatched. Based on the CDR3 plus reference TRBV5-1 and TRBJ2-1, the full variable domain is KAGVTQTPRYLIKTRGQQVTLSCSPISGHRSVSWYQQTPGQGLQFLFEYFSETQRNKGNFPGRFSGRQFSNSRSEMNVSTLELGDSALYLCASSHWAGVRSEQFFGPGTRLTVL.

The chain recombines TRBV6-5 with TRBJ1-2, with D tentatively TRBD1 (5 bases). The CDR3 length is 13 residues. Between the trimmed V and J ends, which lost 3 bases and 4 bases, there was a span of 9 bases. Germline CDR1 reads MNHEY; CDR2 reads SVGAGI. In nucleotides, the CDR3 is TGTGCCAGCAGTTATGAGGGGTTCTATGGCTACACCTTC. It yields the protein CASSYEGFYGYTF.

This clone has only one observation. This sequence joins TRBV28 and TRBJ2-5; D may correspond to TRBD1 or TRBD2 (6 bases each). Germline CDR1 and CDR2: MDHEN and SYDVKM. The V gene lost 6 bases and the J gene lost 2 bases, with 16 bases spanning the gap. The CDR3 is 15 amino acids. The CDR3: CASSPWGAVQETQYF. The CDR3 DNA sequence: TGTGCCAGCAGCCCCTGGGGGGCGGTTCAAGAGACCCAGTACTTC.

This sequence joins TRBV7-6 and TRBJ1-2; weak D call: TRBD1 (6 bases). Trimming shortened V by 5 bases and J by 8 bases, and 21 bases separated the two germline ends. The germline CDR1 and CDR2 sequences are SGHVS and FNYEAQ. The length of the CDR3 is 15 residues. DNA for the CDR3: TGTGCCAGCAGCCCAGGGAAGGGGGGCCTATCGGGCTACACCTTC. Its translation is CASSPGKGGLSGYTF. Using reference TRBV7-6 and TRBJ1-2 for the parts outside the CDR3, the full variable domain is GAGVSQSPRYKVTKRGQDVALRCDPISGHVSLYWYRQALGQGPEFLTYFNYEAQQDKSGLPNDRFSAERPEGSISTLTIQRTEQRDSAMYRCASSPGKGGLSGYTFGSGTRLTVV.

This clone was seen only once. The chain has TRBV5-1 and TRBJ2-2; the D gene could be TRBD1 or TRBD2 (6 bases each). Trimming shortened V by 3 bases and J by 6 bases, and 12 bases separated the two germline ends. The CDR3 sequence is 14 residues long. CDR1 and CDR2 from the germline V gene are SGHRS and YFSETQ. The CDR3 DNA reads as TGCGCCAGCAGCTATGGAGGGGGGTCCGGGGAGCTGTTTTTT. It encodes CASSYGGGSGELFF.

The chain has TRBV27 and TRBJ2-1, with TRBD2 matching over 11 bases. Germline-derived CDR1 and CDR2 are MNHEY and SMNVEV (reference sequence). V was pared by 2 bases and J by 6 bases, with 12 bases of the junction left unmatched. The CDR3 sequence is 18 residues long. The CDR3 sequence is CASSLNPYSGRGINEQFF. The DNA for the CDR3 is TGTGCCAGCAGTTTAAACCCCTATAGCGGGAGGGGGATCAATGAGCAGTTCTTC.

V is TRBV5-4 and J is TRBJ2-3; possible D gene TRBD1, 5 bases. CDR3 length equals 13 residues. Germline V gene sequence: CDR1 SGHNT, CDR2 YYREEE (reference sequence). The V gene lost 4 bases and the J gene lost 5 bases, with 11 bases spanning the gap. The CDR3 DNA is TGTGCCAGCAGCCGTGGGGCTGGAGATACGCAGTATTTT. Its protein product is CASSRGAGDTQYF. The full variable domain, in which reference TRBV5-4 and TRBJ2-3 provide the parts outside the CDR3, is ETGVTQSPTHLIKTRGQQVTLRCSSQSGHNTVSWYQQALGQGPQFIFQYYREEENGRGNFPPRFSGLQFPNYSSELNVNALELDDSALYLCASSRGAGDTQYFGPGTRLTVL.

This chain uses TRBV5-1 with TRBJ1-3; no definite D call. The length of the CDR3 is 13 residues. V lost 2 bases to trimming and J lost 1 base, with 4 bases between them. Germline CDR1 and CDR2: SGHRS and YFSETQ. The CDR3 DNA reads TGCGCCAGCAGCTTCTGGTCTGGAAACACCATATATTTT. This translates into CASSFWSGNTIYF.

CDR3 sequence reads: CASSGGGRTEAFF. The CDR3, as DNA: TGTGCCAGCTCGGGCGGGGGGCGGACTGAAGCTTTCTTT. The chain uses TRBV5-6 and TRBJ1-1; maybe TRBD1 (6 bases). Deletions cut 7 bases from V and 5 bases from J, with 15 bases between. The length of the CDR3 is 13 residues. CDR1 is SGHDT, CDR2 YYEEEE, per germline.

By frequency in the sample, this clone is medium-sized. J is TRBJ2-2 and V is TRBV28, with a weak D call TRBD2 (5 bases). This CDR3 spans 15 amino acids. Trimming stripped 5 bases from V and 0 bases from J, with 10 bases between. CDR1 and CDR2 from the germline V gene are MDHEN and SYDVKM. CDR3 in amino acids: CASSRRVPNTGELFF. As DNA, the CDR3 is TGTGCCAGCAGTCGGCGGGTACCGAACACCGGGGAGCTGTTTTTT.